Listed here are 20 T cell receptor beta chains from one sample, sequenced in a study of post-analysis software for immune sequencing data. Study-wide results and limits: Five or six TRBV segments were significantly more frequent in patients than in controls. TRBV5-6, TRBV5-1 and TRBV20-1 were among these segments.

Unique molecular identifiers tagged the TCR beta cDNA libraries. TCRdb re-analysed the PCR reads in MiXCR, keeping a single row per CDR3 protein. Of some 690,000 distinct CDR3 sequences detected, just under 30% appear once; the ten largest clones hold roughly 0.53%. These receptors have no known antigen. The sequenced sample consisted of blood. The receptors here all came from a girl under 18 with multiple sclerosis.

A few counts support this clonotype. This chain uses TRBV7-9 with TRBJ2-4; D is uncertain. The CDR3 sequence is 15 residues long. Looked up from germline, CDR1 is SEHNR and CDR2 is FQNEAQ (reference sequence). V lost 0 bases and J lost 3, with 9 bases in between. CDR3 in amino acids: CASSLARSIKNIQYF. The CDR3 DNA reads as TGTGCCAGCAGCTTAGCGAGGAGTATCAAAAACATTCAGTACTTC.

The chain couples TRBV5-1 to TRBJ2-4; no firm D call. V lost 6 bases, J lost 8 bases, and 18 bases lay in between. Germline V gives CDR1 SGHRS, CDR2 YFSETQ. The length of the CDR3 is 14 residues. The CDR3, as DNA: TGCGCCAGCACAACGGGTCATTCTGCAGACATTCAGTACTTC. This translates into CASTTGHSADIQYF.

The chain combines TRBV5-1 with TRBJ1-1; the D gene is possibly TRBD1 (5 bases). The CDR3 loop spans 15 amino acids. V dropped 0 bases and J dropped 8 bases, with 17 bases sitting between them. Germline lookup yields CDR1 SGHRS and CDR2 YFSETQ. CDR3 nucleotide sequence: TGCGCCAGCAGCTTGGGTGGCAGGGAACTCGAAGAAGCTTTCTTT. This translates into CASSLGGRELEEAFF.

The gene calls are TRBV9 and TRBJ2-7; D possibly uses TRBD1 or TRBD2 (5 bases each). V lost 3 bases to trimming and J lost 5 bases, with 18 bases between them. CDR1 and CDR2 (germline): SGDLS, YYNGEE. This CDR3 comprises 15 residues. In nucleotides, the CDR3 is TGTGCCAGCAGCGCGGGACGGGGACGGTCTAACGAGCAGTACTTC. Its translation is CASSAGRGRSNEQYF.

This clonotype was seen many times. This sequence joins TRBV20-1 and TRBJ2-3, with TRBD1 identical over 9 bases. The CDR3 sequence is 15 residues long. Germline V CDR1 and CDR2: DFQATT, SNEGSKA (reference sequence). With V trimmed by 0 bases and J by 4 bases, 5 bases remained unmatched. As DNA, the CDR3 is TGCAGTGCTAGAGATGGGACAGGGTGGGCAGATACGCAGTATTTT. The encoded protein is CSARDGTGWADTQYF.

V is TRBV9 and J is TRBJ2-1; no clear D. The length of the CDR3 is 13 residues. CDR1 and CDR2 from the germline V gene are SGDLS and YYNGEE. Trimming took off 0 bases at V and 7 bases at J, with 8 bases between the two ends. The CDR3 bases are TGTGCCAGCAGCGTAGGGGTGGGGAATGAGCAGTTCTTC. Amino acid sequence: CASSVGVGNEQFF.

Written as DNA, the CDR3 is TGCAGTGCCGTAGTGAACACTGAAGCTTTCTTT. This sequence encodes CSAVVNTEAFF. V is TRBV20-1 and J is TRBJ1-1; no firm D call. Germline-derived CDR1 and CDR2 are DFQATT and SNEGSKA (reference sequence). The V end was cut by 6 bases, the J end by 0 bases, with 5 bases between. CDR3 size: 11 residues.

The chain joins TRBV20-1 to TRBJ1-1, with 8 nucleotides matching TRBD1. Trimming removed 5 bases from V and 4 bases from J; junction bases left unmatched: 6. The CDR3 covers 13 residues. Per the germline V gene, CDR1 is DFQATT and CDR2 is SNEGSKA (reference sequence). CDR3 bases: TGCAGTGCTCAAAGTCAGGGGGCCACTGAAGCTTTCTTT. It specifies CSAQSQGATEAFF.

This sequence joins TRBV25-1 and TRBJ1-4; possible D gene TRBD1, 6 bases. V lost 1 base and J lost 4, with 19 bases in between. Germline V gene lookup returns CDR1 MGHDK and CDR2 SYGVNS. This CDR3 spans 18 amino acids. In DNA form, the CDR3 reads TGTGCCAGCAGTGAATTTAACAGGGTGCCGACCGATAATGAAAAACTGTTTTTT. Translating it yields CASSEFNRVPTDNEKLFF.

The V and J genes are TRBV20-1 and TRBJ2-3, with 7 bases identical to TRBD2. Trimming at V came to 5 bases and at J to 4 bases, leaving 18 bases not matched to a gene. Germline V CDR1 and CDR2: DFQATT, SNEGSKA (reference sequence). There are 17 residues in the CDR3. This chain's CDR3 is CSALSWAGDLIPDTQYF. In DNA, the CDR3 is TGCAGTGCTCTCTCTTGGGCGGGAGACCTTATTCCAGATACGCAGTATTTT.

J is TRBJ1-1 and V is TRBV27; the D is unclear. The V end was cut by 5 bases, the J end by 4 bases, with 14 bases between. In germline, CDR1 is MNHEY, CDR2 SMNVEV (reference sequence). The CDR3 spans 14 residues. The CDR3: CASSPPRARTEAFF. CDR3 nucleotides: TGTGCCAGCAGTCCTCCGAGAGCCCGCACTGAAGCTTTCTTT.

V is TRBV2 and J is TRBJ2-1; possible D gene TRBD2, 7 bases. The germline CDR1 and CDR2 sequences are SNHLY and FYNNEI. The CDR3 sequence is 15 residues long. V lost 7 bases and J 9 bases, leaving 22 bases between the germline ends. CDR3 region: CASILTGARGSEQFF. In nucleotides, the CDR3 is TGTGCCAGCATCCTCACGGGGGCGCGGGGGAGTGAGCAGTTCTTC.

The chain employs TRBV27 and TRBJ2-3, with 14 bases fitting TRBD2. The CDR3 sequence is 15 residues long. The V segment lost 6 bases and the J segment 5 bases; nucleotides outside the gene matches: 4. Germline V lookup: CDR1 MNHEY, CDR2 SMNVEV (reference sequence). CDR3 DNA: TGTGCCAGCAGCGGACTAGCGGGGGGCGGAGATACGCAGTATTTT. It translates to CASSGLAGGGDTQYF.

The table lists this clonotype with a few counts. The chain employs TRBV20-1 and TRBJ1-5; D is undetermined. V was pared by 3 bases and J by 0 bases, with 12 bases between. The CDR3 is 15 amino acids. Germline V CDR1 and CDR2: DFQATT, SNEGSKA (reference sequence). CDR3 protein: CSASRHLYSNQPQHF. The CDR3 DNA sequence: TGCAGTGCTAGTCGACACTTATATAGCAATCAGCCCCAGCATTTT.

This clonotype was seen only a few times. The chain has TRBV20-1 and TRBJ2-7; 14 bases match TRBD2. The CDR3 has 16 residues. Germline CDR1 reads DFQATT; CDR2 reads SNEGSKA (reference sequence). Trimming removed 4 bases from V and 6 bases from J; junction bases left unmatched: 11. Here the CDR3 DNA reads TGCAGTGCTACTAAAACGGGACTAGCGGGAGTGGGCGAGCAGTACTTC. Translated, it gives CSATKTGLAGVGEQYF.

The CDR3, as DNA: TGTGCCAGCTCACCACCGGACGGGGGGACGAGGGGCTACACCTTC. Translating it yields CASSPPDGGTRGYTF. This chain links TRBV18 with TRBJ1-2; a weak D match, TRBD1 (5 bases). Deletions cut 0 bases from V and 8 bases from J, with 16 bases between. This CDR3 is 15 amino acids long. The V gene's germline CDR1 is KGHSH and CDR2 LQKENI.

This clonotype was seen ten or more times. The chain has TRBV20-1 and TRBJ2-7; 9 bases map to TRBD1. CDR3 length: 15 residues. With 1 base clipped from V and 2 bases from J, the junction kept 6 bases outside the gene matches. Germline V lookup: CDR1 DFQATT, CDR2 SNEGSKA (reference sequence). The chain's CDR3 is CSARAPGTGPYEQYF. The CDR3 DNA follows: TGCAGTGCTAGAGCCCCCGGGACAGGGCCCTACGAGCAGTACTTC.

Only a few counts were recorded for this clonotype. This chain connects TRBV2 to TRBJ2-7; unclear D gene. CDR3 length: 12 amino acids. The germline CDR1 and CDR2 sequences are SNHLY and FYNNEI. V lost 7 bases and J 2 bases, leaving 9 bases between the germline ends. Here the CDR3 reads CASNQAAYEQYF. The CDR3 coding sequence is TGTGCCAGCAACCAGGCCGCCTACGAGCAGTACTTC.

The gene calls are TRBV29-1 and TRBJ1-2; the D gene is possibly TRBD1 (6 bases). Germline V CDR1 and CDR2: SQVTM, ANQGSEA. The CDR3 extends over 14 amino acids. V lost 2 bases, J lost 5 bases, and 15 bases lay in between. The CDR3 bases are TGCAGCGTTGAAAAGCCCAGGGGAGAGTATGGCTACACCTTC. It translates to CSVEKPRGEYGYTF. Full variable domain (outside the CDR3, taken from reference TRBV29-1 and TRBJ1-2): SAVISQKPSRDICQRGTSLTIQCQVDSQVTMMFWYRQQPGQSLTLIATANQGSEATYESGFVIDKFPISRPNLTFSTLTVSNMSPEDSSIYLCSVEKPRGEYGYTFGSGTRLTVV.

This clonotype was detected only a few times. This sequence joins TRBV9 and TRBJ2-1; D is ambiguous. Trimming pared 2 bases from V and 0 bases from J, leaving 12 bases between. In germline, CDR1 is SGDLS, CDR2 YYNGEE. The CDR3 extends over 16 amino acids. DNA for the CDR3: TGTGCCAGCAGCGTTCGGGTACCGAGCTCCTACAATGAGCAGTTCTTC. Amino acid sequence: CASSVRVPSSYNEQFF.